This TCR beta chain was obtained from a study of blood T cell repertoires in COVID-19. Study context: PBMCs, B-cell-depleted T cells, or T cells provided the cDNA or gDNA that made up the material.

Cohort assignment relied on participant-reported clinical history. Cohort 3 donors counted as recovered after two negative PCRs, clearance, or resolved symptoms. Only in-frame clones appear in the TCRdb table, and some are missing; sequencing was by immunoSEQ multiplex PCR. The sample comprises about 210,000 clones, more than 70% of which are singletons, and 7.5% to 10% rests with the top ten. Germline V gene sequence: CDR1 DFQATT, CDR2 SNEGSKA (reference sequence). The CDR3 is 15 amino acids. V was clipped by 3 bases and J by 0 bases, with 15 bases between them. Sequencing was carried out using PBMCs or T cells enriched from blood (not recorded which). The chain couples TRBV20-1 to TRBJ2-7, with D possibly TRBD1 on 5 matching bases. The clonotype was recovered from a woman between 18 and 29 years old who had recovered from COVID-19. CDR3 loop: CSASKDTMSSYEQYF. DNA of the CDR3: TGCAGTGCTAGTAAGGACACCATGAGCTCCTACGAGCAGTACTTC.